The next 20 T cell receptor beta chains were all read from a single sample in a study of T cells in localized non-small cell lung cancer. The repertoire was sequenced with immunoSEQ multiplex PCR; TCRdb's copy has only in-frame clones and lacks some. The repertoire holds more than 1,100 clones, with 20% as singletons. Sequencing used lung tumor tissue, obtained before any cancer treatment. The receptor set was obtained from a male donor at least 60 years old with stage II squamous cell lung carcinoma.

This clone was seen only a few times. J is TRBJ2-7 and V is TRBV11-3; 9 bases map to TRBD2. This CDR3 contains 14 residues. The V segment lost 4 bases and the J segment 2 bases; nucleotides outside the gene matches: 3. Germline values: CDR1 SGHNT, CDR2 YENEEA. CDR3 region: CASSSSGAAYEQYF. CDR3 coding DNA: TGTGCCAGCAGCTCTAGCGGGGCCGCCTACGAGCAGTACTTC.

This clone was observed a few times. This chain connects TRBV6-8 to TRBJ1-1; D gene unclear. V lost 0 bases and J lost 1, with 15 bases in between. The germline V gene has CDR1 MNHGY and CDR2 SAAAGT. This CDR3 has 17 amino acids. The CDR3 bases are TGTGCCAGCAGTTACTCGACAAGACGGGGATGGAACACTGAAGCTTTCTTT. Its translation is CASSYSTRRGWNTEAFF.

This clone has just a few counts. This chain connects TRBV28 to TRBJ2-1; 9 nucleotides line up with TRBD2. The CDR3 is 15 residues long. Germline V CDR1 and CDR2: MDHEN, SYDVKM. J gave up 4 bases and V 6 bases, and 7 bases lay outside the gene matches. The CDR3 DNA follows: TGTGCCAGCAGCCCAATAGCGGGAGCTTACAATGAGCAGTTCTTC. This encodes CASSPIAGAYNEQFF.

The genes are TRBV19 and TRBJ2-1, with D possibly TRBD2 on 6 matching bases. Looked up from germline, CDR1 is LNHDA and CDR2 is SQIVND (reference sequence). The V end was cut by 2 bases, the J end by 2 bases, with 10 bases between. The CDR3 has 15 residues. This chain's CDR3 is CASSITSIPYNEQFF. The DNA for the CDR3 is TGTGCCAGTAGTATAACTAGCATCCCCTACAATGAGCAGTTCTTC.

V gene TRBV6-8 combines with J gene TRBJ2-1, with a possible D match to TRBD2 (5 bases). The CDR3 covers 15 residues. Trimming cost V 2 bases and J 3 bases, with 11 bases left between them. The V gene's germline CDR1 is MNHGY and CDR2 SAAAGT. CDR3 coding DNA: TGTGCCAGCAGTTACGAGGGATTAGGCTACAATGAGCAGTTCTTC. Residues: CASSYEGLGYNEQFF.

The J gene is TRBJ2-3, the V gene TRBV11-3, with 7 bases that match TRBD1. Germline V lookup: CDR1 SGHNT, CDR2 YENEEA. The V gene end was trimmed by 1 base and the J gene end by 4 bases; junction bases not matched to a gene: 11. There are 17 residues in the CDR3. The CDR3 nucleotides read TGTGCCAGCAGCTTAGGGACAGGTCGGGTTCTCGCAGATACGCAGTATTTT. This encodes CASSLGTGRVLADTQYF.

This chain uses TRBV19 with TRBJ1-6; 7 nucleotides line up with TRBD1. Germline CDR1 and CDR2: LNHDA and SQIVND (reference sequence). The CDR3 consists of 14 residues. The V gene end was trimmed by 6 bases and the J gene end by 5 bases; junction bases not matched to a gene: 4. For the CDR3, the DNA is TGTGCCAGTAGGACCGGGACAGATAATTCACCCCTCCACTTT. Its protein product is CASRTGTDNSPLHF.

Judged by abundance, this clone is large. The chain combines TRBV9 with TRBJ2-1, with 8 bases lining up with TRBD2. The CDR3 covers 16 residues. CDR1 SGDLS and CDR2 YYNGEE come from the germline V gene. Losses at the gene ends were 3 bases for V and 5 bases for J; bases not matched to a gene: 10. The CDR3 DNA sequence: TGTGCCAGCAGCGATCGGACTAGCCTATCTCACAATGAGCAGTTCTTC. It yields the protein CASSDRTSLSHNEQFF.

The sample holds a few counts of this clone. CDR3 sequence (DNA): TGTGCCAGCAGTGAAGGGACTAGCGGGGGGAATGAGCAGTTCTTC. Its protein product is CASSEGTSGGNEQFF. The gene calls are TRBV6-1 and TRBJ2-1, with 14 bases that match TRBD2. V gave up 1 base and J gave up 7 bases; unmatched junction bases: 0. The CDR3 extends over 15 amino acids. Per the germline V gene, CDR1 is MNHNS and CDR2 is SASEGT.

This chain connects TRBV7-7 to TRBJ2-2; TRBD2 matches 7 bases. Germline V lookup: CDR1 SSHAT, CDR2 FNYEAQ (reference sequence). The CDR3 is made up of 15 amino acids. After removal of 5 bases from V and 4 bases from J, the junction contained 7 bases not matched to a gene. Written as DNA, the CDR3 is TGTGCCAGCAGCCACACTAGCGCGGGCACCGGGGAGCTGTTTTTT. Translating it yields CASSHTSAGTGELFF.

This clone is large by share. J is TRBJ2-7 and V is TRBV11-3, with TRBD1 as a possible D gene (6 bases). The germline gives CDR1 SGHNT, CDR2 YENEEA. Trimming removed 4 bases at V and 5 bases at J, with 18 bases between. The CDR3 sequence is 15 residues long. The CDR3 loop reads CASSYAQGGYHEQYF. The DNA for the CDR3 is TGTGCCAGCAGCTACGCACAGGGTGGATACCACGAGCAGTACTTC. Supplemented by reference TRBV11-3 and TRBJ2-7, the full variable domain reads EAGVVQSPRYKIIEKKQPVAFWCNPISGHNTLYWYLQNLGQGPELLIRYENEEAVDDSQLPKDRFSAERLKGVDSTLKIQPAELGDSAVYLCASSYAQGGYHEQYFGPGTRLTVT.

The V call is TRBV19, the J call TRBJ2-2; TRBD1 matches at 9 bases. Germline values: CDR1 LNHDA, CDR2 SQIVND (reference sequence). Losses at the gene ends were 4 bases for V and 4 bases for J; bases not matched to a gene: 13. This CDR3 spans 18 amino acids. CDR3 in amino acids: CASSTGPGTGFGTGELFF. The CDR3 DNA follows: TGTGCCAGTAGTACGGGTCCCGGGACAGGGTTTGGCACCGGGGAGCTGTTTTTT.

This clone came up a few times. The chain combines TRBV11-3 with TRBJ1-1, with TRBD1 matching over 9 bases. J lost 8 bases, V lost 5 bases, and 12 bases had no gene match. This CDR3 spans 15 amino acids. Germline CDR1 SGHNT, CDR2 YENEEA. The CDR3 bases are TGTGCCAGCAGCCCCCGTTTGGGGACAGGGCTCGAAGCTTTCTTT. This gives the protein CASSPRLGTGLEAFF.

This clone was picked up a small number of times. The chain carries TRBV11-3 and TRBJ2-1; 9 nucleotides align to TRBD2. The CDR3 contains 16 residues. The germline gives CDR1 SGHNT, CDR2 YENEEA. Trimming took 3 bases from V and 4 from J; bases not matched to a gene: 7. In DNA, the CDR3 is TGTGCCAGCAGCTTGATGGCGGGGGGGTTTTACAATGAGCAGTTCTTC. As protein: CASSLMAGGFYNEQFF.

Only a few counts were recorded for this clone. The V call is TRBV30, the J call TRBJ1-3, with D uncertain. Germline V lookup: CDR1 GTSNPN, CDR2 SVGIG (reference sequence). The length of the CDR3 is 13 residues. Trimming stripped 1 base from V and 0 bases from J, with 4 bases between. CDR3 DNA: TGTGCCTGGAGTGCAGGCTCTGGAAACACCATATATTTT. It encodes CAWSAGSGNTIYF.

By its share, this clone is medium-sized. The genes are TRBV11-3 and TRBJ2-7; 9 bases line up with TRBD1. This CDR3 has 16 amino acids. Germline CDR1 SGHNT, CDR2 YENEEA. V lost 4 bases and J lost 5; bases outside the gene matches: 12. The CDR3 region is CASSSEDRGRRNEQYF. The CDR3 DNA sequence: TGTGCCAGCAGCTCCGAGGACAGGGGTCGACGGAACGAGCAGTACTTC.

This sequence joins TRBV6-8 and TRBJ2-7; the D call may be TRBD1 or TRBD2 (6 bases each). Germline V CDR1 and CDR2: MNHGY, SAAAGT. The CDR3 consists of 15 residues. V was cut by 1 base and J by 4 bases, with 14 bases left in between. The CDR3 loop reads CASSYLGGSGYEQYF. As DNA, the CDR3 is TGTGCCAGCAGTTACTTGGGGGGCTCGGGGTACGAGCAGTACTTC.

The J gene is TRBJ2-2, the V gene TRBV5-1; D gene unclear. Germline CDR1 is SGHRS and CDR2 is YFSETQ. V lost 4 bases, J lost 5 bases, and 18 bases lay in between. This CDR3 has 16 residues. CDR3 sequence reads: CASSPEAQAVTGELFF. The CDR3 DNA follows: TGCGCCAGCAGCCCCGAAGCCCAGGCTGTGACCGGGGAGCTGTTTTTT.

In this sample, this clone turned up a few times. V gene TRBV28 combines with J gene TRBJ2-2, with unresolved D. The CDR3 runs to 14 residues. V was trimmed by 6 bases and J by 2 bases, leaving 10 bases between them. From germline, CDR1 is MDHEN and CDR2 SYDVKM. The CDR3 protein is CASSTYSNTGELFF. The DNA for the CDR3 is TGTGCCAGCAGCACCTACAGTAACACCGGGGAGCTGTTTTTT. The full variable domain, rest sourced from reference TRBV28 and TRBJ2-2, is DVKVTQSSRYLVKRTGEKVFLECVQDMDHENMFWYRQDPGLGLRLIYFSYDVKMKEKGDIPEGYSVSREKKERFSLILESASTNQTSMYLCASSTYSNTGELFFGEGSRLTVL.

This clone was counted a few times. CDR3 nucleotide sequence: TGTGCCAGCAGGTTAGACTACCTCAGAGATACGCAGTATTTT. Translating it yields CASRLDYLRDTQYF. This sequence joins TRBV6-8 and TRBJ2-3; possibly TRBD2 for D (5 bases). The V end lost 6 bases, the J end lost 5 bases, and 15 bases lay between the germline ends. CDR3 size: 14 residues. Germline values: CDR1 MNHGY, CDR2 SAAAGT.